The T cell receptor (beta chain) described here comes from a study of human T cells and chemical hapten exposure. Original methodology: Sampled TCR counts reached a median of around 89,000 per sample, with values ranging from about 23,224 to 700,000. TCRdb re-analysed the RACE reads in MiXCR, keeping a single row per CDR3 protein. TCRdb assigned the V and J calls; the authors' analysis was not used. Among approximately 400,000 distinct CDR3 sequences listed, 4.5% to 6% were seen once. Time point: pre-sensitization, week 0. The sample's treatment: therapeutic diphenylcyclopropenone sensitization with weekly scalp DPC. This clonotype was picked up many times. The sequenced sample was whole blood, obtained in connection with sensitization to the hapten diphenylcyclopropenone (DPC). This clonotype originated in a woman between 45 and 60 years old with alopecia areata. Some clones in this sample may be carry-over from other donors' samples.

The CDR3 bases are TGTGCCTGGACTAGCGGGAGCACAGATACGCAGTATTTT. This codes for CAWTSGSTDTQYF. The chain joins TRBV30 to TRBJ2-3; TRBD2 aligns across 8 bases. Germline values: CDR1 GTSNPN, CDR2 SVGIG (reference sequence). J gave up 0 bases and V 4 bases, and 0 bases lay outside the gene matches. The CDR3 sequence is 13 residues long.